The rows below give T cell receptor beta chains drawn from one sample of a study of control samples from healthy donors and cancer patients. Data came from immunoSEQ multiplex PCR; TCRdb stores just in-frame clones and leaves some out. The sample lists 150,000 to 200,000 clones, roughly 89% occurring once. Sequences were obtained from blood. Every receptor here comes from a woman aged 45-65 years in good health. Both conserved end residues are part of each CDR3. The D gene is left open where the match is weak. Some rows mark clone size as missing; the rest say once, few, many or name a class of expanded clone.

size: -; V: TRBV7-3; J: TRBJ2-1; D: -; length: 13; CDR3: CASSKEWGNEQFF; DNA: TGTGCCAGCAGCAAGGAATGGGGCAATGAGCAGTTCTTC
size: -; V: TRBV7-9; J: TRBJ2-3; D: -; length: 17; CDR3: CASSAPMWWGGTDTQYF; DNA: TGTGCCAGCAGCGCTCCGATGTGGTGGGGGGGCACAGATACGCAGTATTTT
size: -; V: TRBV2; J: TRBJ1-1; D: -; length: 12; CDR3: CASSVRNTEAFF; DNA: TGTGCCAGCAGTGTAAGGAACACTGAAGCTTTCTTT
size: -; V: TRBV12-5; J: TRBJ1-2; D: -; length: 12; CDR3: CASSNSNYGYTF; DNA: TGTGCTAGTTCCAATAGTAACTATGGCTACACCTTC
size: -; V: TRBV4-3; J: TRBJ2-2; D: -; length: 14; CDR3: CASSRQRNTGELFF; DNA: TGCGCCAGCAGCCGCCAAAGGAACACCGGGGAGCTGTTTTTT
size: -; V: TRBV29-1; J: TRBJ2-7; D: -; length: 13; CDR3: CSVMGTTTLEQYF; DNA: TGCAGCGTTATGGGGACAACGACCCTCGAGCAGTACTTC
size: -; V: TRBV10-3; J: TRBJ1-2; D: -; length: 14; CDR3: CAAQDRSANYGYTF; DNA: TGTGCCGCTCAAGACAGGTCTGCTAACTATGGCTACACCTTC
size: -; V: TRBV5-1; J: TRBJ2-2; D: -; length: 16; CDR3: CASSLFWQTNTGELFF; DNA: TGCGCCAGCAGCTTGTTTTGGCAAACGAACACCGGGGAGCTGTTTTTT
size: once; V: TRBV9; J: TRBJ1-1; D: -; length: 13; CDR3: CASSVVGGGEAFF; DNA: TGTGCCAGCAGCGTAGTGGGGGGTGGTGAAGCTTTCTTT
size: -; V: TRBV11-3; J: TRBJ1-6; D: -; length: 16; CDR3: CASPKQEISYNSPLHF; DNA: TGTGCCAGCCCCAAACAGGAAATCTCCTATAATTCACCCCTCCACTTT
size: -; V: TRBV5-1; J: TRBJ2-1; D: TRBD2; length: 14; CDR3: CASSLGSGGSEQFF; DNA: TGCGCCAGCAGCTTGGGCAGCGGGGGTTCTGAGCAGTTCTTC
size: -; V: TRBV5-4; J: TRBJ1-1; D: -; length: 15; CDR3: CASSAGGGPNTEAFF; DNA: TGTGCCAGCAGCGCGGGTGGGGGCCCGAACACTGAAGCTTTCTTT
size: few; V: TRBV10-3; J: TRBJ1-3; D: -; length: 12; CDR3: CATGQPGNTIYF; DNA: TGTGCCACCGGACAGCCAGGAAACACCATATATTTT
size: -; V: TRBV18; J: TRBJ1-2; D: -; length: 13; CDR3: CASSPGAGYGYTF; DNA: TGTGCCAGCTCGCCAGGGGCCGGGTATGGCTACACCTTC
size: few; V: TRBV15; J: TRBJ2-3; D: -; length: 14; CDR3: CATRRLATTDTQYF; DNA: TGTGCCACCCGGCGGCTGGCCACCACAGATACGCAGTATTTT
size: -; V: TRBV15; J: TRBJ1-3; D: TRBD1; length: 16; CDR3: CATSREGQGAGNTIYF; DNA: TGTGCCACCAGCAGGGAGGGGCAGGGGGCTGGAAACACCATATATTTT
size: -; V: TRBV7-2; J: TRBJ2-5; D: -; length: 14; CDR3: CASSSDRFEETQYF; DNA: TGTGCCAGCAGCTCGGACAGATTTGAGGAGACCCAGTACTTC
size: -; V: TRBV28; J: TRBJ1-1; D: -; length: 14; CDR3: CASTLNTGYTEAFF; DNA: TGTGCCAGCACCTTGAATACAGGGTACACTGAAGCTTTCTTT
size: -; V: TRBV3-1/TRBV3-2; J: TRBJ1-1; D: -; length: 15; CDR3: CASSQDPVTNTEAFF; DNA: TGTGCCAGCAGCCAAGATCCGGTGACGAACACTGAAGCTTTCTTT
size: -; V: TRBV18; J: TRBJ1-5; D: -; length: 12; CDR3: CASSPSNQPQHF; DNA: TGTGCCAGCTCACCGAGCAATCAGCCCCAGCATTTT
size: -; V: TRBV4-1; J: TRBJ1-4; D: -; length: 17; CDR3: CASSHILRQVRNEKLFF; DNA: TGCGCCAGCAGCCATATCCTCAGACAGGTTAGAAATGAAAAACTGTTTTTT
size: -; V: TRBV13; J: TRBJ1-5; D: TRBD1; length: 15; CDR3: CASSRGGPVNQPQHF; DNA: TGTGCCAGCAGCCGAGGGGGCCCAGTCAATCAGCCCCAGCATTTT
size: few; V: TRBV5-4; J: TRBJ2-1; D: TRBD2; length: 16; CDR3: CASSLRSGGPSDEQFF; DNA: TGTGCCAGCAGCTTGAGGTCGGGGGGGCCCAGCGATGAGCAGTTCTTC
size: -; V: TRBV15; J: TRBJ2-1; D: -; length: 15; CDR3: CATSREDGSYNEQFF; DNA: TGTGCCACCAGCAGAGAGGACGGGTCCTACAATGAGCAGTTCTTC
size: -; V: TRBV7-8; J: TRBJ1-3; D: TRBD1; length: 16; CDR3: CASSSGQGMKGNTIYF; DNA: TGTGCCAGCAGCTCAGGACAGGGAATGAAAGGAAACACCATATATTTT
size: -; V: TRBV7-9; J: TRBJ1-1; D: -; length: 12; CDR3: CASRADGKEAFF; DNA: TGTGCCAGCAGAGCGGACGGAAAAGAAGCTTTCTTT
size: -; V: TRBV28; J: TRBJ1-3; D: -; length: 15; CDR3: CASSPLPGRENTIYF; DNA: TGTGCCAGCAGTCCCCTCCCGGGGAGAGAAAACACCATATATTTT
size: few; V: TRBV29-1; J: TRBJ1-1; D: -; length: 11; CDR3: CSVATAPEAFF; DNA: TGCAGCGTAGCGACAGCCCCTGAAGCTTTCTTT
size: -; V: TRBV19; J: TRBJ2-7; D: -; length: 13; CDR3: CASGTGNTYEQYF; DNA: TGTGCCAGTGGGACCGGGAACACGTACGAGCAGTACTTC
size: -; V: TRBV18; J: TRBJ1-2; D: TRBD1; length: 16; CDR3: CASSPPGTGELNGYTF; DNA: TGTGCCAGCTCACCGCCCGGGACAGGGGAACTCAATGGCTACACCTTC
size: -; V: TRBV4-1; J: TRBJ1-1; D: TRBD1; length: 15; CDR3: CASSQSGQGNNEAFF; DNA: TGCGCCAGCAGCCAGTCGGGACAGGGGAACAATGAAGCTTTCTTT
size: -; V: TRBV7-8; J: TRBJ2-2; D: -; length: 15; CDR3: CASSRPMGGPGELFF; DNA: TGTGCCAGCAGCCGCCCGATGGGGGGGCCCGGGGAGCTGTTTTTT
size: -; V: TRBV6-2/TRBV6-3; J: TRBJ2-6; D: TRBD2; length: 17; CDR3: CASSLLSGISGANVLTF; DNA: TGTGCCAGCAGTCTCCTTAGCGGGATCTCTGGGGCCAACGTCCTGACTTTC